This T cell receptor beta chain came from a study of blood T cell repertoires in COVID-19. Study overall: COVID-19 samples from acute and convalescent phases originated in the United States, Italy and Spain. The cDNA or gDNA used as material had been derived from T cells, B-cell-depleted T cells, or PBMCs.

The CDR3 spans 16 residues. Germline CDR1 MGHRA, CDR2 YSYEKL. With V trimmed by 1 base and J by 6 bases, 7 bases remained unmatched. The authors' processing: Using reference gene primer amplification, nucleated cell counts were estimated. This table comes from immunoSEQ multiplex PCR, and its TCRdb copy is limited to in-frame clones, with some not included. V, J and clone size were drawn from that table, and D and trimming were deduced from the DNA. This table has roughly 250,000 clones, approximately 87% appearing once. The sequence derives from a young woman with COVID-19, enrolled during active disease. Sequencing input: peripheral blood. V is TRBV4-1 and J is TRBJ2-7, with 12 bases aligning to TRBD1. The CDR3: CASSQAYRDRGPEQYF. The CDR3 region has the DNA TGCGCCAGCAGCCAAGCATACCGGGACAGGGGGCCCGAGCAGTACTTC.